These T cell receptor beta chains were read from a single sample in a study of CD8+CD57+ T cells in acquired aplastic anemia. In TCRdb, the reads were re-called with MiXCR into one record per CDR3 protein. This repertoire shows roughly 150,000 distinct CDR3 sequences, roughly 45% found once; its top ten account for under 3.5%. Sequenced input: sorted CD4+, CD8+, or CD8+CD57+ T cells (not recorded which) from PBMCs. The receptor source for this set is a human donor with aplastic anemia. Each CDR3 is given with its conserved first and last residue. A D gene is named only where the DNA matches it firmly. Expanded clones get a size class; other rows say once, few or many, or leave the size out.

D | J | V | size | DNA | CDR3
. | TRBJ1-1 | TRBV3-1 | few | TGTGCCAGCAGCCAACCCCCATCTTGGTACATAGACACTGAAGCTTTCTTT | CASSQPPSWYIDTEAFF
. | TRBJ2-3 | TRBV7-2 | many | TGTGCCAGCAGCCCCGAACGGTTTACAGATACGCAGTATTTT | CASSPERFTDTQYF
TRBD1 | TRBJ1-5 | TRBV24-1 | . | TGTGCCACCAGTGACGGGACAGGGGTCAATCAGCCCCAGCATTTT | CATSDGTGVNQPQHF
TRBD1 | TRBJ1-1 | TRBV19 | . | TGTGCCAGTAGTGTCGACAGGGCGGCTTTCTTT | CASSVDRAAFF
. | TRBJ1-1 | TRBV24-1 | . | TGTGCCACAATGGACAGCTTGGGCACTGAAGCTTTCTTT | CATMDSLGTEAFF
TRBD2 | TRBJ2-1 | TRBV7-7 | many | TGTGCCAGCAGCGTGCGACTAGCGGGGGCGCGGAATGAGCAGTTCTTC | CASSVRLAGARNEQFF
. | TRBJ1-2 | TRBV25-1 | . | TGTGCCAGCAGTGCCAATAGACGAGGGGGAGGAAGGCTAATCTATGGCTACACCTTC | CASSANRRGGGRLIYGYTF
. | TRBJ1-4 | TRBV5-1 | many | TGCGCCAGCAGCTTGAACGACGCAACTAATGAAAAACTGTTTTTT | CASSLNDATNEKLFF
. | TRBJ2-5 | TRBV30 | many | TGTGCCTGGAGTGTAACCGGCCGGACCCAGTACTTC | CAWSVTGRTQYF
. | TRBJ1-1 | TRBV6-1 | many | TGTGCCAGCAGTGCAGGAGGGACTGAAGCTTTCTTT | CASSAGGTEAFF
. | TRBJ2-3 | TRBV12-3/TRBV12-4 | many | TGTGCCAGCAGTTTAGCCGGCAGGGGCAGCGCAGATACGCAGTATTTT | CASSLAGRGSADTQYF
. | TRBJ1-2 | TRBV6-1 | many | TGTGCCAGCAGGATGACAACGGGCTATGGCTACACCTTC | CASRMTTGYGYTF
. | TRBJ1-2 | TRBV6-1 | . | TGTGCCAGGATAACCATCGGCTACACCTTC | CARITIGYTF
TRBD1 | TRBJ2-7 | TRBV6-5 | many | TGTGCCAGCAGTTCCCGAACGGGACAGGGGGCCTACGAGCAGTACTTC | CASSSRTGQGAYEQYF
TRBD1 | TRBJ1-1 | TRBV15 | . | TGTGCCACCAGCACGCGACAGGGCGCTTCTGAAGCTTTCTTT | CATSTRQGASEAFF
. | TRBJ1-2 | TRBV29-1 | . | TGCAGCGTAGGCTCGGCGGGGGGCTACACCTTC | CSVGSAGGYTF
. | TRBJ2-3 | TRBV29-1 | . | TGCAGCGTTCACCGAAGCACAGATACGCAGTATTTT | CSVHRSTDTQYF
. | TRBJ2-3 | TRBV7-2 | . | TGTGCCAGCAGCCTACTAGCAAGTACGCAGTATTTT | CASSLLASTQYF
. | TRBJ1-1 | TRBV5-1 | . | TGCGCCAGCAGCTGGCACTTGGCAGGGGCCACTGAAGCTTTCTTT | CASSWHLAGATEAFF
. | TRBJ1-1 | TRBV7-2 | . | TGTGCCATCGGACAGATGAACACTGAAGCTTTCTTT | CAIGQMNTEAFF
. | TRBJ2-1 | TRBV7-2 | . | TGCGCCAGCAGCCTCGACTCTGCTAAGCAGTTCTTC | CASSLDSAKQFF
. | TRBJ2-7 | TRBV20-1 | . | TGCAGTGCACCGGAAGGGTACGAGCAGTACTTC | CSAPEGYEQYF
. | TRBJ1-2 | TRBV2 | few | TGTGCCAGCAGTGACGACCAGAACTATGGCTACACCTTC | CASSDDQNYGYTF
. | TRBJ2-1 | TRBV7-2 | many | TGTGCCAGCAGCCCATCCAGGGACGCCTACAATGAGCAGTTCTTC | CASSPSRDAYNEQFF
. | TRBJ1-3 | TRBV9 | many | TGTGCCAGCAGCGTAACTGACTCTGGAAACACCATATATTTT | CASSVTDSGNTIYF
. | TRBJ2-5 | TRBV5-8 | few | TGTGCCAGCAGCTTGTCAACTTTGGAGACCCAGTACTTC | CASSLSTLETQYF
. | TRBJ2-4 | TRBV7-2 | . | TGTGCCAGCTCGGGACGAGCCAAAAACATTCAGTACTTC | CASSGRAKNIQYF
TRBD1 | TRBJ1-5 | TRBV19 | . | TGTGCCAGCACGGGACAGCCGGAAAATCAGCCCCAGCATTTT | CASTGQPENQPQHF